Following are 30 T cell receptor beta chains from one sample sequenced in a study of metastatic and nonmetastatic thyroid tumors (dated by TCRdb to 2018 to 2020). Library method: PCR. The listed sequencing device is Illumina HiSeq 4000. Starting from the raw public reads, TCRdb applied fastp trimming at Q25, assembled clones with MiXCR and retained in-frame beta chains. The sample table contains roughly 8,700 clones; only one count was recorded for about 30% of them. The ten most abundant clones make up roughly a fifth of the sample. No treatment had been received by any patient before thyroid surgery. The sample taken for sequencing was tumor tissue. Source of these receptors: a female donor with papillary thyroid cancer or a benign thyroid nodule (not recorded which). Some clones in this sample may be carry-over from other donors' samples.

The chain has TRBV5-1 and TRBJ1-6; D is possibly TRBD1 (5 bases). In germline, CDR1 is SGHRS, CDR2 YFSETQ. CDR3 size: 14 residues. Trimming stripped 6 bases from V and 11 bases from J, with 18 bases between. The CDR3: CASTPGTGDPPLHF. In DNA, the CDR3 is TGCGCCAGCACCCCCGGGACGGGGGATCCACCCCTCCACTTT.

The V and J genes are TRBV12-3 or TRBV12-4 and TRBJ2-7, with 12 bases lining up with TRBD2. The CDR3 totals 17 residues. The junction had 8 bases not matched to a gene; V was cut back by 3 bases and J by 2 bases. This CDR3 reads CASSLASGGAIAYEQYF. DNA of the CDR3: TGTGCCAGCAGTTTGGCTAGCGGGGGGGCAATCGCCTACGAGCAGTACTTC.

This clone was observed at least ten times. The DNA of the CDR3 is TGTGCCAGCAGCGAGGGAGGGGCCCTTTACCACGAGCAGTACTTC. It encodes CASSEGGALYHEQYF. This chain uses TRBV7-2 with TRBJ2-7; TRBD2 matches at 7 bases. With V trimmed by 5 bases and J by 5 bases, 12 bases remained unmatched. The CDR3 extends over 15 amino acids. The germline V gene encodes CDR1 SGHTA and CDR2 FQGNSA.

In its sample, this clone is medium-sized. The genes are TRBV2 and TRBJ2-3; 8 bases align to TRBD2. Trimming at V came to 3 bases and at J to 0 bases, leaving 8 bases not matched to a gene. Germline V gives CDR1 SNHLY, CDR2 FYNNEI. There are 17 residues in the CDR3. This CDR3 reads CASSDVTLAASTDTQYF. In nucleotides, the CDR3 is TGTGCCAGCAGTGATGTAACACTAGCGGCTAGCACAGATACGCAGTATTTT.

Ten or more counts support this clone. The CDR3 DNA reads TGTGCCAGCAGTGAACTTACCGGGAGAGCCTACAATGAGCAGTTCTTC. This encodes CASSELTGRAYNEQFF. The chain combines TRBV2 with TRBJ2-1; the D gene is possibly TRBD2 (6 bases). The CDR3 covers 16 residues. The germline gives CDR1 SNHLY, CDR2 FYNNEI. Trimming took 2 bases from V and 2 from J, leaving 13 bases between them.

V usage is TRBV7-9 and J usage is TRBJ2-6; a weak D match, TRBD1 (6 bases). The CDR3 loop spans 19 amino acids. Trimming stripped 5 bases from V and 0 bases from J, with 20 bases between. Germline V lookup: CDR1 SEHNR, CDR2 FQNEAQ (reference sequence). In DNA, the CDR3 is TGTGCCAGCAGCGCAGGAGGACAGTTCGGACTCTCTGGGGCCAACGTCCTGACTTTC. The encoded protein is CASSAGGQFGLSGANVLTF.

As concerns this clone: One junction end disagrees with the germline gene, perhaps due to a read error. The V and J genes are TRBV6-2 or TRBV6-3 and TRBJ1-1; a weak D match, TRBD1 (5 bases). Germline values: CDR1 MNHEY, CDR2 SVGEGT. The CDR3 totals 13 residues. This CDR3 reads CASSWDQNAEAFF. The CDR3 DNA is TGTGCCAGCAGTTGGGACCAGAACGCTGAAGCTTTCTTT.

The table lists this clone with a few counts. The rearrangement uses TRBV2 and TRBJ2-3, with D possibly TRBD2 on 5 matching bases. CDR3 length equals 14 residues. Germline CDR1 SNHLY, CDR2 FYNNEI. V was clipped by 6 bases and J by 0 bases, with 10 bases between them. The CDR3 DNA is TGTGCCAGCAGACTGAGGGAGAGCACAGATACGCAGTATTTT. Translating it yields CASRLRESTDTQYF.

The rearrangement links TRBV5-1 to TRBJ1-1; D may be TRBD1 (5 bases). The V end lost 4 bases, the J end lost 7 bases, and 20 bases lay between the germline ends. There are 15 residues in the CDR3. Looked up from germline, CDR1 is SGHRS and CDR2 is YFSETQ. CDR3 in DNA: TGCGCCAGCAGCCCCTCTGGGGCCACTCGTAGTGAAGCTTTCTTT. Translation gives CASSPSGATRSEAFF.

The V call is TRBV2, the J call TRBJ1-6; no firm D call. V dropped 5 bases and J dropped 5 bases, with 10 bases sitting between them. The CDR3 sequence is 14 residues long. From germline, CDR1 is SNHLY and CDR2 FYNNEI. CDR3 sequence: CASSIDGDNSPLHF. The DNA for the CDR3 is TGTGCCAGCAGTATCGACGGAGATAATTCACCCCTCCACTTT. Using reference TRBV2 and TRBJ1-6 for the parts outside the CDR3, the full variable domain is EPEVTQTPSHQVTQMGQEVILRCVPISNHLYFYWYRQILGQKVEFLVSFYNNEISEKSEIFDDQFSVERPDGSNFTLKIRSTKLEDSAMYFCASSIDGDNSPLHFGNGTRLTVT.

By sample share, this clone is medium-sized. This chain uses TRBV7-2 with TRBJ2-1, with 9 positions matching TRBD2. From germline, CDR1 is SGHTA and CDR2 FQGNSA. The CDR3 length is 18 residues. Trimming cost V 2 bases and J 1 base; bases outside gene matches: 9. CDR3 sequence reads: CASSLQVLAGASYNEQFF. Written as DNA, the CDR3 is TGTGCCAGCAGCTTACAGGTACTAGCGGGTGCATCCTACAATGAGCAGTTCTTC.

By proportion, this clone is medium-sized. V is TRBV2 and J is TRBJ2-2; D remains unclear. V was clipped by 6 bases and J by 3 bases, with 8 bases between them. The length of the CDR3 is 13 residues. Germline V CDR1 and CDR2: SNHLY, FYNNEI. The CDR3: CASSYTDTGELFF. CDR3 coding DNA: TGTGCCAGCAGCTACACCGACACCGGGGAGCTGTTTTTT.

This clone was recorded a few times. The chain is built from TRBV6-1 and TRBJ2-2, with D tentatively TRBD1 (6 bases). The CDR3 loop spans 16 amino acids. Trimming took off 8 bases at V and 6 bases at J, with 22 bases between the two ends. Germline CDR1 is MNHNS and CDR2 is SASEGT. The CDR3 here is CASLGRGYGDAGELFF. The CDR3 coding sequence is TGTGCCAGCTTGGGCAGGGGATACGGAGACGCCGGGGAGCTGTTTTTT.

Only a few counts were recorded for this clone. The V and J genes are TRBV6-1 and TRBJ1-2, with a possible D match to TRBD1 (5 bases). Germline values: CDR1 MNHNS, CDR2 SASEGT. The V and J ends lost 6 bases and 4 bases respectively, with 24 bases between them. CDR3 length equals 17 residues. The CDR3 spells CASSLFPNPAGLYGYTF. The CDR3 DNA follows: TGTGCCAGCAGCCTCTTTCCTAATCCCGCAGGGCTCTATGGCTACACCTTC.

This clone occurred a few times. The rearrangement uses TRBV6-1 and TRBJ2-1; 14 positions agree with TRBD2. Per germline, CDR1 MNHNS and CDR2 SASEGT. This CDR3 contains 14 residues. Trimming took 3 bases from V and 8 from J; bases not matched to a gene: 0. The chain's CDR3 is CASSEGLAGDEQFF. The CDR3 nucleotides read TGTGCCAGCAGTGAGGGACTAGCGGGGGATGAGCAGTTCTTC.

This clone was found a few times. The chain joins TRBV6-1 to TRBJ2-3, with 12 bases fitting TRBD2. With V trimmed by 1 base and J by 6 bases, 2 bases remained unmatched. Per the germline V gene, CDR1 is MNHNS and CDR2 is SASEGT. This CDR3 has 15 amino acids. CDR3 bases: TGTGCCAGCAGTGAAGGGCTAGCGGGAGGGGATACGCAGTATTTT. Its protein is CASSEGLAGGDTQYF.

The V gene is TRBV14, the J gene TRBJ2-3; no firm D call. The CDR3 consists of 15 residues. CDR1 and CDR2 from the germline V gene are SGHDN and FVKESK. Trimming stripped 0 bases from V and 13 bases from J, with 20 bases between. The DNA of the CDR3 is TGTGCCAGCAGCCAAGATAGGCGTACAACCGGGTCGGAGTATTTT. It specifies CASSQDRRTTGSEYF.

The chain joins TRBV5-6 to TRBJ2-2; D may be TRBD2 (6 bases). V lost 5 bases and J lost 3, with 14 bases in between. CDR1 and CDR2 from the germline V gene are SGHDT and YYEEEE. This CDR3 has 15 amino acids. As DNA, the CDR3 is TGTGCCAGCAGGGAGGGACTTCTTCACACCGGGGAGCTGTTTTTT. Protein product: CASREGLLHTGELFF.

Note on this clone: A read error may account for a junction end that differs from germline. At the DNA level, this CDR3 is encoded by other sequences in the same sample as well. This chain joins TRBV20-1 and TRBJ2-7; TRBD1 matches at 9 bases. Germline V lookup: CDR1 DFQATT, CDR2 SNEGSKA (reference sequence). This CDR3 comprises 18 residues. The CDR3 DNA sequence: TGCAGCGCTAGTCGACCTAGCCCCCCGGGACAGGGCTCCTACGAGCAGTACTTC. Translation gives CSASRPSPPGQGSYEQYF.

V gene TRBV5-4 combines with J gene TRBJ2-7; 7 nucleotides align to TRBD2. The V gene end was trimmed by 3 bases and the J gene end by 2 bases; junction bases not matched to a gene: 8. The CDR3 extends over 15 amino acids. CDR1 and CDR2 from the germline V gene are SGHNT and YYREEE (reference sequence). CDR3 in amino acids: CASSSRAGVTYEQYF. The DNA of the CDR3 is TGTGCCAGCAGCTCACGGGCGGGAGTTACCTACGAGCAGTACTTC.

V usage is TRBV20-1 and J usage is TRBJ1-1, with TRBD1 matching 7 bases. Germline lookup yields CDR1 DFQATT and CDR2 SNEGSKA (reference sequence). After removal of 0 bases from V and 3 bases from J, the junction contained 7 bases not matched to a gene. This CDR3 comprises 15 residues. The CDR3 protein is CSARDMRGPDTEAFF. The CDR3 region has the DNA TGCAGTGCTAGAGATATGAGGGGGCCGGACACTGAAGCTTTCTTT.

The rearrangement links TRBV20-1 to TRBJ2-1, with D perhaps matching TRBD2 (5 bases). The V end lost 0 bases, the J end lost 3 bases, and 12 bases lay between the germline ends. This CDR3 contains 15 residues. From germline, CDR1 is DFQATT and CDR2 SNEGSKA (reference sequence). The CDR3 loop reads CSAREPAVSYNEQFF. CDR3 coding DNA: TGCAGTGCTAGAGAACCAGCGGTTAGCTACAATGAGCAGTTCTTC.

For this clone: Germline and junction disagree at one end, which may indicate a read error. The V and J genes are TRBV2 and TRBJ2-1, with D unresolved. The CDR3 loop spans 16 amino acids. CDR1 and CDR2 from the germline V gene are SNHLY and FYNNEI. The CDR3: CASTYGAEVSHNEQFF. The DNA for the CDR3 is TGTGCCAGCACCTACGGAGCAGAAGTCTCCCACAATGAGCAGTTCTTC.

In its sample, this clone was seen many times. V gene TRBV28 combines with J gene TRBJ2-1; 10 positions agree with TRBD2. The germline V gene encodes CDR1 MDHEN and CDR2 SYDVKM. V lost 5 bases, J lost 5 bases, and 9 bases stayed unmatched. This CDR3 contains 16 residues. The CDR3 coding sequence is TGTGCCAGCAGTCCTATGAGCGGGAGGGGTGACAATGAGCAGTTCTTC. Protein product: CASSPMSGRGDNEQFF.

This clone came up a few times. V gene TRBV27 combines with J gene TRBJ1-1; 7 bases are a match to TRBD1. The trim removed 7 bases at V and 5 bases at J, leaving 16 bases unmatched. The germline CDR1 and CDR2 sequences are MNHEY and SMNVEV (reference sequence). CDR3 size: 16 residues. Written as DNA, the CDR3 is TGTGCCAGCATTTATTTCAATGACAGGGCTATTACTGAAGCTTTCTTT. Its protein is CASIYFNDRAITEAFF.

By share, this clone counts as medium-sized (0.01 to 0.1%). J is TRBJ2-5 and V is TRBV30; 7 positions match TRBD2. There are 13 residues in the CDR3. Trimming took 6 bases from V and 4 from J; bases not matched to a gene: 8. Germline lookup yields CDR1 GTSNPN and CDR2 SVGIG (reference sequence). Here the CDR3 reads CACRGEGRETQYF. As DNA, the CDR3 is TGTGCCTGCCGGGGGGAGGGCCGAGAGACCCAGTACTTC.

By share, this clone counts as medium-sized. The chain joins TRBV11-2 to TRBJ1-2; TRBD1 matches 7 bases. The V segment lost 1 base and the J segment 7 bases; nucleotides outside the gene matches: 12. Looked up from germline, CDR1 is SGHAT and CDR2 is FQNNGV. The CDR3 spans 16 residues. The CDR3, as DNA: TGTGCCAGCAGCTTAGGAAGTCCGGGACAGCTAGGTGGCTACACCTTC. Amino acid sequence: CASSLGSPGQLGGYTF.

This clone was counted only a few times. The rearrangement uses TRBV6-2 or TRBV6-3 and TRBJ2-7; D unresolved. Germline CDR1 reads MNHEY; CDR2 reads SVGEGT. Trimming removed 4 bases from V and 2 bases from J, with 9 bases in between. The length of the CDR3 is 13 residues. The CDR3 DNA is TGTGCCAGCAGTTTGGACGCTCCCTACGAGCAGTACTTC. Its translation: CASSLDAPYEQYF.

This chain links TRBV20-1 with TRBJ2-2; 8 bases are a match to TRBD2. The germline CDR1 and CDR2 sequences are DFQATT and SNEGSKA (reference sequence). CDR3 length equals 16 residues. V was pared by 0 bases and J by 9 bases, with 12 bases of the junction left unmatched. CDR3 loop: CSARDIPGGPGRELFF. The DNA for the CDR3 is TGCAGTGCTAGAGATATCCCGGGAGGGCCGGGCAGGGAGCTGTTTTTT.

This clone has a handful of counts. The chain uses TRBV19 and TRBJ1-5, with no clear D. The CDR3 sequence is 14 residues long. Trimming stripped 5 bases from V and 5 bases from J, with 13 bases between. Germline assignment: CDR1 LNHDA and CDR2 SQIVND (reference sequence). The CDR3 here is CASSLGRFDQPQHF. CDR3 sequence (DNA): TGTGCCAGTAGTCTCGGACGGTTTGATCAGCCCCAGCATTTT.